This is a list of T cell receptor beta chains from one sample in a study of cytomegalovirus exposure and HLA in healthy donors. Using immunoSEQ multiplex PCR, the repertoire was profiled, and TCRdb retains in-frame clones only, with some absent. The profile shows 100,000 to 150,000 clones, just under 75% of them singletons. Sequencing was carried out using PBMCs. These receptors originate from a man in his sixties in good health and CMV-seropositive. Both conserved end residues are part of each CDR3. D genes are given only for firm matches. Clone size is not always given. Where it is, it says once, few, many or a class for expanded clones.

cdr3_nt: TGCGCCACACAGGGGATGAACACTGAAGCTTTCTTT; cdr3_aa: CATQGMNTEAFF; clone_size: .; j_call: TRBJ1-1; v_call: TRBV10-1; d_call: TRBD1
cdr3_nt: TGTGCCAGCAGCTCGACTGGGGGCACGGGAGAGACCCAGTACTTC; cdr3_aa: CASSSTGGTGETQYF; clone_size: .; j_call: TRBJ2-5; v_call: TRBV7-3; d_call: .
cdr3_nt: TGTGCCTTATCAGGTTCACGGGGAAAGGGGGTTAAAGGCTACACCTTC; cdr3_aa: CALSGSRGKGVKGYTF; clone_size: once; j_call: TRBJ1-2; v_call: TRBV30; d_call: .
cdr3_nt: TGTGCCAGCAGCTTAGAGTCGAACACTGAAGCTTTCTTT; cdr3_aa: CASSLESNTEAFF; clone_size: .; j_call: TRBJ1-1; v_call: TRBV7-3; d_call: .
cdr3_nt: TGTGCCAGCAGCTGGGACTTCTACGAGCAGTACTTC; cdr3_aa: CASSWDFYEQYF; clone_size: .; j_call: TRBJ2-7; v_call: TRBV7-9; d_call: .
cdr3_nt: TGCGCCAGCAGCTTGTCAGGGGACAACACCGGGGAGCTGTTTTTT; cdr3_aa: CASSLSGDNTGELFF; clone_size: .; j_call: TRBJ2-2; v_call: TRBV5-1; d_call: .
cdr3_nt: TGTGCCAGTAGTATAAGTAACACCCTCTATGGCTACACCTTC; cdr3_aa: CASSISNTLYGYTF; clone_size: .; j_call: TRBJ1-2; v_call: TRBV19; d_call: .
cdr3_nt: TGTGCCAGCAGCTCATCACAGGGGAGGGAGCAGTACTTC; cdr3_aa: CASSSSQGREQYF; clone_size: .; j_call: TRBJ2-7; v_call: TRBV5-4; d_call: .
cdr3_nt: TGTGCCAGCAGCCAAAGGACAGGGGCCTACGAGCAGTACTTC; cdr3_aa: CASSQRTGAYEQYF; clone_size: .; j_call: TRBJ2-7; v_call: TRBV5-4; d_call: TRBD1
cdr3_nt: TGTGCCAGCAGTTCCCCTGACAGGGTTCATGCCCTCCACTTT; cdr3_aa: CASSSPDRVHALHF; clone_size: .; j_call: TRBJ1-6; v_call: TRBV6-5; d_call: TRBD1
cdr3_nt: TGTGCCAGCAGTTACACTACAGGTTCTGGCAATCAGCCCCAGCATTTT; cdr3_aa: CASSYTTGSGNQPQHF; clone_size: .; j_call: TRBJ1-5; v_call: TRBV6-5; d_call: .
cdr3_nt: TGTGCCAGCAGTTTAAGGGGGCTGGGCTCCTACGAGCAGTACTTC; cdr3_aa: CASSLRGLGSYEQYF; clone_size: .; j_call: TRBJ2-7; v_call: TRBV27; d_call: TRBD1